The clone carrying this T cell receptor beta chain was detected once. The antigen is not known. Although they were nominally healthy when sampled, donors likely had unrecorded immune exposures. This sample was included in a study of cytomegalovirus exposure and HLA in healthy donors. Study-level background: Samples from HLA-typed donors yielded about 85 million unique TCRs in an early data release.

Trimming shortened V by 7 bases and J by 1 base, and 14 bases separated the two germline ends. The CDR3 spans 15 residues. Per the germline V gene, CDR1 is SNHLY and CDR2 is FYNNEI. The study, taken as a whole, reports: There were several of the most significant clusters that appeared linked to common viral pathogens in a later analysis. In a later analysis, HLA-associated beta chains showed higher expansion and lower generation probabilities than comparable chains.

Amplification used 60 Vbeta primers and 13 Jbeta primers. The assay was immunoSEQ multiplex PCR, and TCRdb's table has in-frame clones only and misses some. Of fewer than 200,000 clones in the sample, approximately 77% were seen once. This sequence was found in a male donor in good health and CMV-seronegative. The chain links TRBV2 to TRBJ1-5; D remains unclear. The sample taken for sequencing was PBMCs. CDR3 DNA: TGTGCCAGCACCGCGGAGGGTAGGAGCAATCAGCCCCAGCATTTT. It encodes CASTAEGRSNQPQHF. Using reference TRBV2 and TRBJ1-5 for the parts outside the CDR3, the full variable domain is EPEVTQTPSHQVTQMGQEVILRCVPISNHLYFYWYRQILGQKVEFLVSFYNNEISEKSEIFDDQFSVERPDGSNFTLKIRSTKLEDSAMYFCASTAEGRSNQPQHFGDGTRLSIL.